Listed here are 10 T cell receptor beta chains from one sample, sequenced in a study of OX40 agonist ivuxolimab in advanced cancers. Repertoires were generated with immunoSEQ multiplex PCR, while TCRdb's copy carries only in-frame clones and drops some. The sample holds tens of thousands of clones, about 85% seen once. The material sequenced was CD4+ or CD8+ T cells sorted from blood, taken in a trial of the OX40 agonist ivuxolimab. The receptors were sampled from an adult with an advanced solid tumor such as melanoma, head and neck, liver or kidney cancer.

The chain joins TRBV9 to TRBJ1-3; D not resolved. CDR1 SGDLS and CDR2 YYNGEE come from the germline V gene. The V and J ends lost 3 bases and 0 bases respectively, with 10 bases between them. The CDR3 extends over 15 amino acids. Here the CDR3 reads CASSGDAGSGNTIYF. The DNA of the CDR3 is TGTGCCAGCAGCGGGGATGCGGGCTCTGGAAACACCATATATTTT. Using reference TRBV9 and TRBJ1-3 for the parts outside the CDR3, the full variable domain is DSGVTQTPKHLITATGQRVTLRCSPRSGDLSVYWYQQSLDQGLQFLIQYYNGEERAKGNILERFSAQQFPDLHSELNLSSLELGDSALYFCASSGDAGSGNTIYFGEGSWLTVV.

The rearrangement links TRBV11-3 to TRBJ2-3; maybe TRBD1 (5 bases). Per the germline V gene, CDR1 is SGHNT and CDR2 is YENEEA. The CDR3 is 15 amino acids. Trimming pared 0 bases from V and 6 bases from J, leaving 13 bases between. The CDR3 bases are TGTGCCAGCAGCTTAGAATCGGGCCCAGGGGATACGCAGTATTTT. It is translated as CASSLESGPGDTQYF.

The chain has TRBV9 and TRBJ2-3, with 7 bases fitting TRBD1. Unmatched junction bases numbered 7, after V lost 10 bases and J lost 5 bases. Germline CDR1 reads SGDLS; CDR2 reads YYNGEE. The CDR3 spans 12 residues. The CDR3, as DNA: TGTGCCTGGGCGAGGGGGCGAGATACGCAGTATTTT. It translates to CAWARGRDTQYF.

The V gene is TRBV6-5, the J gene TRBJ1-1; D is unclear. The CDR3 extends over 15 amino acids. The V end was cut by 0 bases, the J end by 5 bases, with 13 bases between. Germline V gene data show CDR1 as MNHEY and CDR2 as SVGAGI. CDR3 residues: CASSYSGGWETEAFF. In DNA form, the CDR3 reads TGTGCCAGCAGTTACTCGGGAGGATGGGAGACTGAAGCTTTCTTT.

The J gene is TRBJ2-1, the V gene TRBV28; TRBD2 matches at 11 bases. J lost 3 bases, V lost 5 bases, and 3 bases had no gene match. The CDR3 is 15 residues long. The germline V gene has CDR1 MDHEN and CDR2 SYDVKM. CDR3 loop: CASSLAGGSYNEQFF. The CDR3 DNA is TGTGCCAGCAGTCTAGCGGGAGGCAGCTACAATGAGCAGTTCTTC.

This clone was counted a single time. V is TRBV7-9 and J is TRBJ2-6; D is unresolved. Trimming took 2 bases from V and 0 from J, leaving 17 bases between them. Germline CDR1 SEHNR, CDR2 FQNEAQ (reference sequence). The CDR3 runs 19 residues. CDR3 in amino acids: CASSLQTWEGLSGANVLTF. CDR3 nucleotide sequence: TGTGCCAGCAGCTTACAGACCTGGGAAGGGCTCTCTGGGGCCAACGTCCTGACTTTC. Supplemented by reference TRBV7-9 and TRBJ2-6, the full variable domain reads DTGVSQNPRHKITKRGQNVTFRCDPISEHNRLYWYRQTLGQGPEFLTYFQNEAQLEKSRLLSDRFSAERPKGSFSTLEIQRTEQGDSAMYLCASSLQTWEGLSGANVLTFGAGSRLTVL.

The rearrangement joins TRBV9 to TRBJ2-7, with TRBD2 matching over 10 bases. Looked up from germline, CDR1 is SGDLS and CDR2 is YYNGEE. The CDR3 spans 16 residues. V shed 3 bases and J 0 bases; nucleotides not matched to a gene: 6. CDR3 sequence: CASSGITSGNSYEQYF. CDR3 coding DNA: TGTGCCAGCAGCGGAATTACTAGCGGGAACTCCTACGAGCAGTACTTC.

This rearrangement joins TRBV30 to TRBJ2-2; D might be TRBD1 (5 bases). This CDR3 comprises 13 residues. Germline values: CDR1 GTSNPN, CDR2 SVGIG (reference sequence). The CDR3 loop reads CAFQGGNTGELFF. CDR3 sequence (DNA): TGTGCATTCCAGGGTGGGAACACCGGGGAGCTGTTTTTT. Combining the CDR3 with reference TRBV30 and TRBJ2-2 gives the whole variable domain SQTIHQWPATLVQPVGSPLSLECTVEGTSNPNLYWYRQAAGRGLQLLFYSVGIGQISSEVPQNLSASRPQDRQFILSSKKLLLSDSGFYLCAFQGGNTGELFFGEGSRLTVL.

V and J are TRBV29-1 and TRBJ1-1; D gene ambiguous. V lost 4 bases and J 5 bases, leaving 17 bases between the germline ends. The CDR3 is 14 amino acids. Germline V gene data show CDR1 as SQVTM and CDR2 as ANQGSEA. CDR3 amino acids: CSVVAVGRSTEAFF. CDR3 DNA: TGCAGCGTTGTAGCAGTTGGGCGGAGTACTGAAGCTTTCTTT.

Points on this clone: The junction departs from the called germline gene at one end, perhaps through a read error. Other DNA sequences within the sample encode an identical CDR3. The V and J genes are TRBV27 and TRBJ2-1; D is possibly TRBD1 or TRBD2 (5 bases each). The CDR3 runs 15 residues. Germline CDR1 reads MNHEY; CDR2 reads SMNVEV (reference sequence). The CDR3 protein is CASSLSGVSYNEQFF. CDR3 nucleotide sequence: TGTGCCAGCAGTTTATCGGGGGTGTCCTATAATGAGCAGTTCTTC.